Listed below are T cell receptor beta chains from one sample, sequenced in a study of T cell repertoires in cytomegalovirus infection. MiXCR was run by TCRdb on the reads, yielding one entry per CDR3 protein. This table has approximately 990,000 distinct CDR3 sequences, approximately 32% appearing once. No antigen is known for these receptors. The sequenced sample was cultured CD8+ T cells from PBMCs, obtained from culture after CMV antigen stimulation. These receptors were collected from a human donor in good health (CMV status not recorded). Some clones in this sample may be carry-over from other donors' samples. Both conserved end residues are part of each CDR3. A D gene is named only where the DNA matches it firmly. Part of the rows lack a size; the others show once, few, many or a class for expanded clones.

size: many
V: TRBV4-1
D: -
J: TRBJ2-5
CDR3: CASSQDYQETQYF
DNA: TGCGCCAGCAGCCAAGACTACCAAGAGACCCAGTACTTC

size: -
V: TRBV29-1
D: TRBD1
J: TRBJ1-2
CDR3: CSVPREDRVYGYTF
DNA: TGCAGCGTCCCTAGGGAGGACAGGGTGTATGGCTACACCTTC

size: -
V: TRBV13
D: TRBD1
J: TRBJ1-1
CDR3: CASSLTGGKAEAFF
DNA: TGTGCCAGCAGCTTGACAGGGGGAAAGGCTGAAGCTTTCTTT

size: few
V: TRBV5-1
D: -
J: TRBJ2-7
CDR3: CASSFGREMNEQYF
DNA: TGCGCCAGCAGCTTCGGCAGGGAGATGAACGAGCAGTACTTC

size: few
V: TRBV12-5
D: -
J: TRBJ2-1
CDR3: CASGLPYNEQFF
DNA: TGTGCTAGTGGTTTACCATACAATGAGCAGTTCTTC

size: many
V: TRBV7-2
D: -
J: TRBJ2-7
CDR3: CASSHGVASGYSAYEQYF
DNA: TGTGCCAGCAGCCATGGGGTTGCGTCGGGTTATTCGGCCTACGAGCAGTACTTC

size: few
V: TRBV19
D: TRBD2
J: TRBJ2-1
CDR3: CATGGGTEQFF
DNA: TGTGCCACCGGGGGGGGAACTGAGCAGTTCTTC

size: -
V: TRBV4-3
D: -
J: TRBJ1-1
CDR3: CASSQDGEGGFYNTVAFF
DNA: TGCGCCAGCAGCCAAGATGGGGAGGGTGGATTCTATAACACTGTAGCTTTCTTT

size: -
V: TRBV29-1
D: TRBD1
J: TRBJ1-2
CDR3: CSVFGQGQKGYTF
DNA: TGCAGCGTTTTCGGACAGGGTCAAAAAGGCTACACCTTC

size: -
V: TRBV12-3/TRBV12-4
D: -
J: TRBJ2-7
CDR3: CASSSDGPYEQYF
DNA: TGTGCCAGCAGTTCAGACGGACCCTACGAGCAGTACTTC

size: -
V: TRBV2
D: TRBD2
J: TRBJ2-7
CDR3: CASSSLGRGGNYEQYF
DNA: TGTGCCAGCAGTTCCCTCGGGCGGGGGGGGAACTACGAGCAGTACTTC

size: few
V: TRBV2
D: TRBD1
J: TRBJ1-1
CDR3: CASADRVNTEAFF
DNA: TGTGCCAGCGCCGACAGGGTGAACACTGAAGCTTTCTTT

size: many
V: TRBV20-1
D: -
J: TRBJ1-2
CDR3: CSAPGVQDYGYTF
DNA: TGCAGTGCCCCTGGGGTTCAGGACTATGGCTACACCTTC

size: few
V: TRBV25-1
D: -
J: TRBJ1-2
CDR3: CASSEYFPDSENYGYTF
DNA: TGTGCCAGCAGTGAATACTTCCCCGACAGTGAGAACTATGGCTACACCTTC

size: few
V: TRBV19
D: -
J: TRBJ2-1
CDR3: CASSIEPGNEQFF
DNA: TGTGCCAGTAGTATAGAACCTGGGAATGAGCAGTTCTTC

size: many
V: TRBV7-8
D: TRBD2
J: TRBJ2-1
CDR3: CASSFRLAGVDEQFF
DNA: TGTGCCAGCAGCTTTCGGCTAGCGGGGGTGGATGAGCAGTTCTTC

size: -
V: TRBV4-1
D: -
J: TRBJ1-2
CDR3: CASSQLWGEKDGYTF
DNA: TGCGCCAGCAGCCAACTCTGGGGGGAAAAGGATGGCTACACCTTC

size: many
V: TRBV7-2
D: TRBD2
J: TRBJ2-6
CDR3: CASSLVAGGFSPGANVLTF
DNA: TGTGCCAGCAGCTTAGTAGCGGGGGGCTTTTCCCCTGGGGCCAACGTCCTGACTTTC

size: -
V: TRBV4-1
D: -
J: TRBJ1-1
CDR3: CASSLFSGIATEAFF
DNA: TGCGCCAGCAGCCTCTTTTCAGGGATAGCCACTGAAGCTTTCTTT

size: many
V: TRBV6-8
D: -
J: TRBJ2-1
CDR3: CAGPRSNEQFF
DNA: TGTGCCGGGCCGAGAAGCAATGAGCAGTTCTTC

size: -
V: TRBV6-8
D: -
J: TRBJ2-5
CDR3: CASSYPPPGSEETQYF
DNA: TGTGCCAGCAGTTACCCACCCCCTGGGAGTGAAGAGACCCAGTACTTC

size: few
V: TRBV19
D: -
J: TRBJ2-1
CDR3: CASLQGYEQFF
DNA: TGTGCCAGTCTTCAGGGCTATGAGCAGTTCTTC

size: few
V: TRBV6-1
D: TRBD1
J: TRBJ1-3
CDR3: CASREQLRDRGNTIYF
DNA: TGTGCCAGCAGGGAGCAACTCCGGGACAGAGGAAACACCATATATTTT

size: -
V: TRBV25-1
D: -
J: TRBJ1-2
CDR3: CASSEYFKVGGPDYGYTF
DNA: TGTGCCAGCAGTGAATATTTTAAAGTCGGGGGTCCCGACTATGGCTACACCTTC

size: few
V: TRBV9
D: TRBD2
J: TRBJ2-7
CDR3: CASSVGLADYEQYF
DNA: TGTGCCAGCAGCGTAGGACTAGCGGACTACGAGCAGTACTTC

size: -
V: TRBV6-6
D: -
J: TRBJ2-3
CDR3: CASSYLRWGDTQYF
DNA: TGTGCCAGCAGTTACCTCCGGTGGGGCGATACGCAGTATTTT

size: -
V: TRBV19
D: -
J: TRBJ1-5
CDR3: CASSARTQHF
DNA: TGTGCCAGTAGTGCCAGAACCCAGCATTTT

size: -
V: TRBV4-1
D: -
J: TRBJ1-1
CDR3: CASSYREGFNTEAFF
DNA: TGCGCCAGCAGCTATCGGGAAGGGTTTAACACTGAAGCTTTCTTT

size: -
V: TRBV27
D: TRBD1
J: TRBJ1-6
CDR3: CASLGQGNSPLHF
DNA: TGTGCCAGCCTCGGACAGGGGAATTCACCCCTCCACTTT

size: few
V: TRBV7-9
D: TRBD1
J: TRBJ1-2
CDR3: CASSLPTGGKDNYGYTF
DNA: TGTGCCAGCAGCTTACCCACAGGGGGGAAGGATAACTATGGCTACACCTTC

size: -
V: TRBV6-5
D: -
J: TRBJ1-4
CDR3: CATQGTTNEKLFF
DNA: TGTGCCACCCAGGGAACAACTAATGAAAAACTGTTTTTT

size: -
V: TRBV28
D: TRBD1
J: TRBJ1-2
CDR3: CASSLTGTDNYGYTF
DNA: TGTGCCAGCAGTTTAACCGGGACAGACAACTATGGCTACACCTTC

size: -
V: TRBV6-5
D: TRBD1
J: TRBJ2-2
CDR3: CASSYSGGTDKTGELFF
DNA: TGTGCCAGCAGTTACTCGGGTGGGACAGACAAAACCGGGGAGCTGTTTTTT

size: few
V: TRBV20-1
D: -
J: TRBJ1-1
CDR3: CSAPPPGNTEAFF
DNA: TGCAGTGCCCCCCCCCCCGGGAACACTGAAGCTTTCTTT

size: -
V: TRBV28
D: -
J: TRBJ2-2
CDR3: CASSFPQDRSTGELFF
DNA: TGTGCCAGCAGTTTCCCCCAGGACAGAAGCACCGGGGAGCTGTTTTTT

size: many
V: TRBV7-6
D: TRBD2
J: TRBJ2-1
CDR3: CASSSEAGEYNEQFF
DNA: TGTGCCAGCAGCTCGGAGGCGGGGGAGTACAATGAGCAGTTCTTC

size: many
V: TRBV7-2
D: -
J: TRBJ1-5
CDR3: CASSLQNIDNQPQHF
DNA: TGTGCCAGCAGCCTACAAAATATTGACAATCAGCCCCAGCATTTT

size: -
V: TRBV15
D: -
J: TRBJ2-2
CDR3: CATSRDRSPGELFF
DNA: TGTGCCACCAGCAGAGATCGGTCCCCCGGGGAGCTGTTTTTT

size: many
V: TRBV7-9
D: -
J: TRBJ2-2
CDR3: CASSLPGANTGELFF
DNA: TGTGCCAGCAGCTTACCAGGGGCGAACACCGGGGAGCTGTTTTTT

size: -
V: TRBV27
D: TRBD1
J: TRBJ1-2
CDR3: CASSLSRDRVNYGYTF
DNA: TGTGCCAGCAGTTTATCGAGGGACAGAGTTAACTATGGCTACACCTTC

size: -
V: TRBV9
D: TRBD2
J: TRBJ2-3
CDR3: CASSVEETSGADTQYF
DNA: TGTGCCAGCAGCGTAGAGGAGACTAGCGGAGCAGATACGCAGTATTTT

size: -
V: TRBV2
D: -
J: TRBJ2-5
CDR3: CASSASGETQYF
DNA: TGTGCCAGCAGTGCCTCCGGGGAGACCCAGTACTTC

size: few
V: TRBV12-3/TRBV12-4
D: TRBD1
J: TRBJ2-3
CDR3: CASSPTRDRVTDTQYF
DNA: TGTGCCAGCAGTCCTACCCGGGACAGGGTAACAGATACGCAGTATTTT

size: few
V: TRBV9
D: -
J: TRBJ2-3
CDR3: CASSVEGGTDTQYF
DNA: TGTGCCAGCAGCGTAGAAGGGGGGACAGATACGCAGTATTTT

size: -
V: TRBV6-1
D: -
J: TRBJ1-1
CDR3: CASSLQGLLGEAFF
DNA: TGTGCCAGCAGTTTGCAGGGGTTGCTCGGTGAAGCTTTCTTT